The 18 T cell receptor beta chains given below trace back to one sample, sequenced in a study of OX40 agonist ivuxolimab in advanced cancers. TCRdb's table, derived via immunoSEQ multiplex PCR, lists solely in-frame clones and lacks some. The sample lists roughly 70,000 clones; over 65% were seen once. The material was CD4+ or CD8+ T cells sorted from blood, obtained in a trial of the OX40 agonist ivuxolimab. The receptors stem from an adult with an advanced solid tumor such as melanoma, head and neck, liver or kidney cancer.

This chain uses TRBV4-3 with TRBJ2-3; D tentatively fits TRBD1 or TRBD2 (5 bases each). The CDR3 has 15 residues. The V gene's germline CDR1 is LGHNA and CDR2 YSLEER. Trimming left V 0 bases short and J 2 bases short, with 9 bases between. CDR3: CASSQDWGITDTQYF. CDR3 sequence (DNA): TGCGCCAGCAGCCAAGATTGGGGGATCACAGATACGCAGTATTTT.

The chain links TRBV19 to TRBJ2-7, with D perhaps matching TRBD2 (7 bases). V lost 3 bases and J lost 4, with 13 bases in between. Germline loops: CDR1 LNHDA, CDR2 SQIVND (reference sequence). This CDR3 has 14 residues. As DNA, the CDR3 is TGTGCCAGTAGTATTGGGGGGGCAGCGTACGAGCAGTACTTC. This codes for CASSIGGAAYEQYF.

The DNA of the CDR3 is TGTGCCAGTAGCGCGCCAGGGACAGGTGCCTACGAGCAGTACTTC. Translated, it gives CASSAPGTGAYEQYF. The rearrangement uses TRBV19 and TRBJ2-7; TRBD1 aligns across 8 bases. V lost 6 bases, J lost 2 bases, and 9 bases stayed unmatched. Germline V gives CDR1 LNHDA, CDR2 SQIVND (reference sequence). The CDR3 covers 15 residues.

The rearrangement links TRBV10-3 to TRBJ1-2, with D unclear. The germline CDR1 and CDR2 sequences are ENHRY and SYGVKD. This CDR3 is 17 amino acids long. The V gene lost 3 bases and the J gene lost 0 bases, with 17 bases spanning the gap. CDR3 DNA sequence: TGTGCCATCAGTGAATCTCCCCTTAGGGCCACTAACTATGGCTACACCTTC. Protein product: CAISESPLRATNYGYTF.

This chain uses TRBV18 with TRBJ1-1; D gene uncertain. There are 15 residues in the CDR3. V was cut by 0 bases and J by 4 bases, with 12 bases left in between. Germline values: CDR1 KGHSH, CDR2 LQKENI. The CDR3 region has the DNA TGTGCCAGCTCACCACCGGCAATCGGAGGCACTGAAGCTTTCTTT. This gives the protein CASSPPAIGGTEAFF.

The chain employs TRBV9 and TRBJ1-3, with no clear D. V gave up 1 base and J gave up 0 bases, with 5 bases separating them. CDR3 length equals 14 residues. The germline V gene encodes CDR1 SGDLS and CDR2 YYNGEE. CDR3 protein: CASSVNPSGNTIYF. DNA for the CDR3: TGTGCCAGCAGCGTAAATCCCTCTGGAAACACCATATATTTT.

This clone was seen once. This chain links TRBV2 with TRBJ1-5, with a weak D call TRBD1 (5 bases). V lost 4 bases to trimming and J lost 2 bases, with 9 bases between them. Germline CDR1 is SNHLY and CDR2 is FYNNEI. This CDR3 contains 14 residues. CDR3 protein: CASSATARNQPQHF. The DNA for the CDR3 is TGTGCCAGCAGTGCGACAGCCCGCAATCAGCCCCAGCATTTT.

V gene TRBV27 combines with J gene TRBJ2-3; D uncertain. The CDR3 length is 12 residues. CDR1 and CDR2 from the germline V gene are MNHEY and SMNVEV (reference sequence). With 5 bases removed from V and 0 bases from J, the gap between germline ends came to 3 bases. CDR3 in DNA: TGTGCCAGCAGTCCTAGCACAGATACGCAGTATTTT. Its translation is CASSPSTDTQYF.

V and J are TRBV14 and TRBJ1-1; TRBD1 matches 7 bases. The CDR3 runs to 16 residues. Per the germline V gene, CDR1 is SGHDN and CDR2 is FVKESK. The V segment lost 0 bases and the J segment 4 bases; nucleotides outside the gene matches: 8. The CDR3 region is CASSQDGRGLFTEAFF. The CDR3 region has the DNA TGTGCCAGCAGCCAAGATGGGAGGGGGCTTTTCACTGAAGCTTTCTTT.

V and J are TRBV5-1 and TRBJ2-3; 13 bases agree with TRBD2. The CDR3 is 14 amino acids. V was clipped by 7 bases and J by 3 bases; unmatched bases: 2. The germline CDR1 and CDR2 sequences are SGHRS and YFSETQ. In nucleotides, the CDR3 is TGCGCCAGCGCACTAGCGGGGGGGACAGATACGCAGTATTTT. It is translated as CASALAGGTDTQYF.

This chain joins TRBV5-6 and TRBJ2-3; D might be TRBD2 (7 bases). Germline assignment: CDR1 SGHDT and CDR2 YYEEEE. CDR3 length: 14 residues. V was trimmed by 4 bases and J by 6 bases, leaving 15 bases between them. The CDR3 DNA follows: TGTGCCAGCAGCCCCCGCGGGGGCCGGGATACGCAGTATTTT. Protein product: CASSPRGGRDTQYF. Full variable domain (outside the CDR3, taken from reference TRBV5-6 and TRBJ2-3): DAGVTQSPTHLIKTRGQQVTLRCSPKSGHDTVSWYQQALGQGPQFIFQYYEEEERQRGNFPDRFSGHQFPNYSSELNVNALLLGDSALYLCASSPRGGRDTQYFGPGTRLTVL.

The V gene is TRBV6-6, the J gene TRBJ2-7; either TRBD1 or TRBD2 may supply D (6 bases each). Germline lookup yields CDR1 MNHNY and CDR2 SVGAGI (reference sequence). This CDR3 contains 15 residues. V lost 3 bases to trimming and J lost 2 bases, with 14 bases between them. CDR3 residues: CASSYSGGLTYEQYF. CDR3 nucleotide sequence: TGTGCCAGCAGTTATTCCGGGGGCCTTACCTACGAGCAGTACTTC.

V usage is TRBV10-1 and J usage is TRBJ1-6; no clear D gene. The CDR3 extends over 14 amino acids. With 11 bases removed from V and 5 bases from J, the gap between germline ends came to 16 bases. The germline V gene encodes CDR1 WNHNN and CDR2 SYGVQD (reference sequence). CDR3 sequence (DNA): TGCGCCGGATTCTCATGGGTTAATAATTCACCCCTCCACTTT. Amino acid sequence: CAGFSWVNNSPLHF.

This clone has more than one count but fewer than ten. The genes are TRBV6-6 and TRBJ1-4; no definite D call. In germline, CDR1 is MNHNY, CDR2 SVGAGI (reference sequence). CDR3 length: 13 amino acids. V gave up 6 bases and J gave up 8 bases, with 13 bases separating them. CDR3 in DNA: TGTGCCAGCAGCAAAGTCAAGGCGGAAAAACTGTTTTTT. Translating gives CASSKVKAEKLFF.

The rearrangement links TRBV11-2 to TRBJ2-3; tentatively, D is TRBD2 (5 bases). Germline V CDR1 and CDR2: SGHAT, FQNNGV. The CDR3 has 13 amino acids. V lost 1 base to trimming and J lost 6 bases, with 8 bases between them. The CDR3 DNA is TGTGCCAGCAGCTTAGGGCAGCGGGATACGCAGTATTTT. Its translation: CASSLGQRDTQYF.

V and J are TRBV12-2 and TRBJ1-3; TRBD1 is taken as the D call from the table, unchecked against the DNA. TRBV12-2 is an annotated pseudogene. CDR3 length equals 16 residues. Written as DNA, the CDR3 is TGTGCAAGTCGCTTAGAAGTCAGGCACTCTGGAAACACCATATATTTT. Encoded protein: CASRLEVRHSGNTIYF.

The genes are TRBV12-5 and TRBJ2-4; a weak D match, TRBD2 (5 bases). The CDR3 has 13 residues. Trimming removed 6 bases from V and 6 bases from J, with 12 bases in between. From germline, CDR1 is LGHNT and CDR2 FRNRAP. CDR3 loop: CASGPPGVNIQYF. The CDR3 nucleotides are TGTGCTAGTGGCCCTCCCGGGGTAAACATTCAGTACTTC. Filled out from reference TRBV12-5 and TRBJ2-4, the complete variable domain reads DARVTQTPRHKVTEMGQEVTMRCQPILGHNTVFWYRQTMMQGLELLAYFRNRAPLDDSGMPKDRFSAEMPDATLATLKIQPSEPRDSAVYFCASGPPGVNIQYFGAGTRLSVL.

A word on this clone: The sample carries other DNA sequences with the same CDR3. The chain carries TRBV6-5 and TRBJ2-7; the match to TRBD2 covers 7 bases. Germline CDR1 MNHEY, CDR2 SVGAGI. The CDR3 loop spans 15 amino acids. With V trimmed by 0 bases and J by 0 bases, 2 bases remained unmatched. CDR3 loop: CASSYSGGTSYEQYF. The CDR3 DNA sequence: TGTGCCAGCAGTTACTCGGGAGGGACCTCCTACGAGCAGTACTTC.